The table lists the clone carrying this TCR beta chain with a few counts. The data stem from a study of blood T cell repertoires in COVID-19. Study at large: Sites across the United States, Italy and Spain contributed samples from acute and convalescent COVID-19. Sources were T cells, B-cell-depleted T cells, or PBMCs; the material itself was cDNA or gDNA.

The CDR3 is 15 amino acids. V was pared by 6 bases and J by 5 bases, with 11 bases of the junction left unmatched. Germline assignment: CDR1 WSHSY and CDR2 SAAADI. As originally analysed: Estimation of nucleated cell counts relied on the amplification of reference gene primers. Using immunoSEQ multiplex PCR, the repertoire was profiled, and TCRdb retains in-frame clones only, with some absent. V, J and clone size are taken as reported in that table, and D and trimming were inferred from the DNA itself. Of about 240,000 clones listed, about four fifths are singletons. This receptor was identified in a woman older than 75 with COVID-19, enrolled during active disease. The specimen was peripheral blood. The V call is TRBV10-2, the J call TRBJ2-7, with TRBD1 matching over 9 bases. The CDR3: CASRLTGTGLHEQYF. In DNA form, the CDR3 reads TGCGCCAGCAGACTCACCGGGACAGGGTTGCACGAGCAGTACTTC.